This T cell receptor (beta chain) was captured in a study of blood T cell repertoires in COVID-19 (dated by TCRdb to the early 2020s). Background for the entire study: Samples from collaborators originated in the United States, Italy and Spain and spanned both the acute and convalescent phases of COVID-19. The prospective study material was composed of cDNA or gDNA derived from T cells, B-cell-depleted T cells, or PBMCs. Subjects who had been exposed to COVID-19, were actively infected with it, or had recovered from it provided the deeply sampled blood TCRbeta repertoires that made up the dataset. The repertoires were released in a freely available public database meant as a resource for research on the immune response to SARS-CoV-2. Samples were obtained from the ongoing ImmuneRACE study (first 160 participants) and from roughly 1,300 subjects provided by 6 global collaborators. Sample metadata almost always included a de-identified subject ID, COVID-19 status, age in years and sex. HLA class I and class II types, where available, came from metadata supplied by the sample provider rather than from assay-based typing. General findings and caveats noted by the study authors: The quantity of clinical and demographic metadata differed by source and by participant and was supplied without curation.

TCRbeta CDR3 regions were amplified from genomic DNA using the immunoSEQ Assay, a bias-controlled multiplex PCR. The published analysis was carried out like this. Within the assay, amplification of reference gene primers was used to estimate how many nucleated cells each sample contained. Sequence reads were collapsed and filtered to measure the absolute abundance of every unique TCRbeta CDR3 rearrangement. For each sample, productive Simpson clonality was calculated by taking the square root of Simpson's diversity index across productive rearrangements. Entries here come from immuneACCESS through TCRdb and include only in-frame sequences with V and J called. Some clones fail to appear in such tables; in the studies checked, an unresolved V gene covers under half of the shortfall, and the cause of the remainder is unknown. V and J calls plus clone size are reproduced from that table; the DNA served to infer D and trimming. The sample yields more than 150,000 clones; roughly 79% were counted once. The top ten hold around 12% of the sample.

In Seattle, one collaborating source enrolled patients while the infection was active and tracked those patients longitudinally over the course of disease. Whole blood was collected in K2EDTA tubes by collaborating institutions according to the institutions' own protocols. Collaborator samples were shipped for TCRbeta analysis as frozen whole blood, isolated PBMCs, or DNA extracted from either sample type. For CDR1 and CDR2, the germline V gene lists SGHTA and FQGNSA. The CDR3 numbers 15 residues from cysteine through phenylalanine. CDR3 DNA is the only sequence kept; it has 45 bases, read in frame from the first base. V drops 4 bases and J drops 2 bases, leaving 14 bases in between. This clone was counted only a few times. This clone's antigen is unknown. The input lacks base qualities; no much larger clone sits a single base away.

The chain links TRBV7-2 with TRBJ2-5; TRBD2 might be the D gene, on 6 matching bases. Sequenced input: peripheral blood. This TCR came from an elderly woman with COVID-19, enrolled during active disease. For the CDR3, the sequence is CASSSSTSRQETQYF. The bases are TGTGCCAGCAGCTCCTCGACTAGTCGACAAGAGACCCAGTACTTC.